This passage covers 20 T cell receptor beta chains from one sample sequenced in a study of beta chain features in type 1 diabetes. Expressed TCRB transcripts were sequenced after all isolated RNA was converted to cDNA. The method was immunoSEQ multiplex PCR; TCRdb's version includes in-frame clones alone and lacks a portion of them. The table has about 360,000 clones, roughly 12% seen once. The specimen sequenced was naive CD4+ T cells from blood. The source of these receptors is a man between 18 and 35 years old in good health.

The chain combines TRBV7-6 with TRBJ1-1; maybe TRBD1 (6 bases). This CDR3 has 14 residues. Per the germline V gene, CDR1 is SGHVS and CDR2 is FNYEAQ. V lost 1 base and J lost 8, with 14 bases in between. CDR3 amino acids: CASSLDPLTGEAFF. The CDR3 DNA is TGTGCCAGCAGCTTAGACCCCCTTACAGGGGAAGCTTTCTTT.

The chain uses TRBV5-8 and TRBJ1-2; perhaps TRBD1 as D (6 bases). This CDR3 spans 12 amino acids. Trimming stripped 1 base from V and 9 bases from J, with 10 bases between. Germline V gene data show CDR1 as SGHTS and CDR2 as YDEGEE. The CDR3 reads CASSLRQGSYTF. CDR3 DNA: TGTGCCAGCAGCTTGCGGCAGGGGAGCTACACCTTC.

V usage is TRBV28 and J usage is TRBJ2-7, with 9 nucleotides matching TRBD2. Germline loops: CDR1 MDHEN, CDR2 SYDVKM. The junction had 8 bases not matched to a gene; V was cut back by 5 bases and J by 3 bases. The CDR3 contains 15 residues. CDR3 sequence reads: CASSGPASGNYEQYF. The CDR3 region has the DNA TGTGCCAGCAGTGGGCCAGCTAGCGGGAACTACGAGCAGTACTTC. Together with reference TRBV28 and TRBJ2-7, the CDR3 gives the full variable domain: DVKVTQSSRYLVKRTGEKVFLECVQDMDHENMFWYRQDPGLGLRLIYFSYDVKMKEKGDIPEGYSVSREKKERFSLILESASTNQTSMYLCASSGPASGNYEQYFGPGTRLTVT.

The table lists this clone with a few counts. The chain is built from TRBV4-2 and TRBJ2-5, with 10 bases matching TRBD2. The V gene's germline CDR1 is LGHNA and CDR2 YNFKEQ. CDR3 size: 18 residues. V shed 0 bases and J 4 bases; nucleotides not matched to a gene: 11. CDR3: CASSQDRQREGLIETQYF. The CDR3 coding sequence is TGTGCCAGCAGCCAAGATAGGCAGCGGGAGGGTTTGATAGAGACCCAGTACTTC.

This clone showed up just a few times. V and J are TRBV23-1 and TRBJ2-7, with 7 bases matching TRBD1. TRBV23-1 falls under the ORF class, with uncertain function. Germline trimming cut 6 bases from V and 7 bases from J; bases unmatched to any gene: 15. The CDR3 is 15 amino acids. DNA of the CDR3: TGCGCCAGCAGCCGCCATCTTCGACAGGGTAAAGAGCAGTACTTC. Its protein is CASSRHLRQGKEQYF.

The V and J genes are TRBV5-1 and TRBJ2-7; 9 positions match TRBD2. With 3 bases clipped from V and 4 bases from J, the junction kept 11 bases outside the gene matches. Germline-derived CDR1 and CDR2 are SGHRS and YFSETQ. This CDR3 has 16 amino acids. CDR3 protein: CASSSDRTSAGYEQYF. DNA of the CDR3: TGCGCCAGCAGCTCGGATAGGACTAGCGCAGGTTACGAGCAGTACTTC.

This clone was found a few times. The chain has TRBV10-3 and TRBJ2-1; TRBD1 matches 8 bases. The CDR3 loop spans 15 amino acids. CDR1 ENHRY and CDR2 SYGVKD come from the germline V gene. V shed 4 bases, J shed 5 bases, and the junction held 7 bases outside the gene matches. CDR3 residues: CAISVFGTGNNEQFF. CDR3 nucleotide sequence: TGTGCCATCAGTGTCTTCGGGACAGGTAACAATGAGCAGTTCTTC.

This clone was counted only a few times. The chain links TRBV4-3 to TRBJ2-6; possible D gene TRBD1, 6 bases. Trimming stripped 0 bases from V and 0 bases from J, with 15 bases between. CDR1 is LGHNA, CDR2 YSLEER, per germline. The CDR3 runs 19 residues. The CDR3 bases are TGCGCCAGCAGCCAAGAGGGGACATCCAAACACTCTGGGGCCAACGTCCTGACTTTC. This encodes CASSQEGTSKHSGANVLTF.

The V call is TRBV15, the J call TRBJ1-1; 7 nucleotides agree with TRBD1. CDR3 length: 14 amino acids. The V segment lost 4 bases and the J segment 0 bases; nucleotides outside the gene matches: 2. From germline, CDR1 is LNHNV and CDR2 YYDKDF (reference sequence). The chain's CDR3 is CATSTGQLNTEAFF. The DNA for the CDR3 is TGTGCCACCAGCACGGGACAGCTGAACACTGAAGCTTTCTTT.

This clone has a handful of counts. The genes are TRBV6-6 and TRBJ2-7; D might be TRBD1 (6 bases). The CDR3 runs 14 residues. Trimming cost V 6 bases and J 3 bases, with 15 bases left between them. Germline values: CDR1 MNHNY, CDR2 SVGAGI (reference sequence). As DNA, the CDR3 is TGTGCCAGCAGCGTTAACAGGGAAGTCTACGAGCAGTACTTC. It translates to CASSVNREVYEQYF.

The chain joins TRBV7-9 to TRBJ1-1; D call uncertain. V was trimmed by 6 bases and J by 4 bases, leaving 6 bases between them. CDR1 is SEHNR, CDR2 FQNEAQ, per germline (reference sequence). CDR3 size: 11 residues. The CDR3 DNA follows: TGTGCCAGCAGGGTCGGCACTGAAGCTTTCTTT. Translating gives CASRVGTEAFF. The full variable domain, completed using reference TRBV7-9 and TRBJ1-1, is DTGVSQNPRHKITKRGQNVTFRCDPISEHNRLYWYRQTLGQGPEFLTYFQNEAQLEKSRLLSDRFSAERPKGSFSTLEIQRTEQGDSAMYLCASRVGTEAFFGQGTRLTVV.

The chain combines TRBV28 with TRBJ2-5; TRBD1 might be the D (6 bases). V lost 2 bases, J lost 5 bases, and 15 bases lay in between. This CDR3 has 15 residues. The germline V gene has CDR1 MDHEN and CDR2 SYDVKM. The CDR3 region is CASSLLQGLGETQYF. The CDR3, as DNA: TGTGCCAGCAGTTTACTCCAGGGGTTGGGGGAGACCCAGTACTTC.

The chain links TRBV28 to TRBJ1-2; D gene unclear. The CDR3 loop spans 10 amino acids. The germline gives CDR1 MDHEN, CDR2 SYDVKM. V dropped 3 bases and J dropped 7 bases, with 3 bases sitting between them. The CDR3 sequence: CASSLRGYTF. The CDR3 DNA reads TGTGCCAGCAGTTTGCGTGGCTACACCTTC.

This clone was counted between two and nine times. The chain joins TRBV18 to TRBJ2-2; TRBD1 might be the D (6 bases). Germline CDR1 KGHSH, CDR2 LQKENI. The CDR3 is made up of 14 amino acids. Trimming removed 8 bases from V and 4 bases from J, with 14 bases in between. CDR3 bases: TGTGCCAGCGCCAGGGGTTCGGGCACCGGGGAGCTGTTTTTT. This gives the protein CASARGSGTGELFF. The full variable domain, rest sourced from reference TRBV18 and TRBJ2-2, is NAGVMQNPRHLVRRRGQEARLRCSPMKGHSHVYWYRQLPEEGLKFMVYLQKENIIDESGMPKERFSAEFPKEGPSILRIQQVVRGDSAAYFCASARGSGTGELFFGEGSRLTVL.

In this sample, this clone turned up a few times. The CDR3 loop is CASTRNSVSYEQYF. The DNA of the CDR3 is TGTGCCAGTACCAGAAATAGCGTCTCCTACGAGCAGTACTTC. This chain uses TRBV19 with TRBJ2-7; a weak D match, TRBD2 (5 bases). The CDR3 spans 14 residues. Germline V gene lookup returns CDR1 LNHDA and CDR2 SQIVND (reference sequence). The V gene lost 7 bases and the J gene lost 0 bases, with 13 bases spanning the gap. The full variable domain, its missing parts supplied by reference TRBV19 and TRBJ2-7, is DGGITQSPKYLFRKEGQNVTLSCEQNLNHDAMYWYRQDPGQGLRLIYYSQIVNDFQKGDIAEGYSVSREKKESFPLTVTSAQKNPTAFYLCASTRNSVSYEQYFGPGTRLTVT.

The CDR3 DNA reads as TGTGCCAGCAGCGTAGAGGCAGGGCCTAGCAATCAGCCCCAGCATTTT. Translating gives CASSVEAGPSNQPQHF. The chain combines TRBV9 with TRBJ1-5, with D possibly TRBD1 on 5 matching bases. Trimming removed 0 bases at V and 0 bases at J, with 10 bases between. Germline assignment: CDR1 SGDLS and CDR2 YYNGEE. CDR3 length: 16 amino acids. Complete variable domain (other parts from reference TRBV9 and TRBJ1-5): DSGVTQTPKHLITATGQRVTLRCSPRSGDLSVYWYQQSLDQGLQFLIQYYNGEERAKGNILERFSAQQFPDLHSELNLSSLELGDSALYFCASSVEAGPSNQPQHFGDGTRLSIL.

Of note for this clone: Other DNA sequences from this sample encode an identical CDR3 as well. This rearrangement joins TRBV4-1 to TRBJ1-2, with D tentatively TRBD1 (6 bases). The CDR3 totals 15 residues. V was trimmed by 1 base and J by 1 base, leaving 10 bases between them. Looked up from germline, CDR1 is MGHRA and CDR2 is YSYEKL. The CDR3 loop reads CASSQGTGNNYGYTF. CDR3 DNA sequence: TGCGCCAGCAGCCAAGGTACAGGGAATAACTATGGCTACACCTTC.

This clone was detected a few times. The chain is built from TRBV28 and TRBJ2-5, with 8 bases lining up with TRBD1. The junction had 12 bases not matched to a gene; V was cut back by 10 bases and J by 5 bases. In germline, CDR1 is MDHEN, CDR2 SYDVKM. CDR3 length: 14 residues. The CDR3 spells CATAGQGSGETQYF. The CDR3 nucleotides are TGTGCCACCGCCGGACAGGGATCGGGGGAGACCCAGTACTTC.

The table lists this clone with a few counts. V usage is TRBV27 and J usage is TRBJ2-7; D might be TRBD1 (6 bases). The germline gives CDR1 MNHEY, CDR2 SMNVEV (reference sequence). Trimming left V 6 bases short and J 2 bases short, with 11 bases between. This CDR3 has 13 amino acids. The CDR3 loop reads CASSDTGPYEQYF. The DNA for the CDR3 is TGTGCCAGCAGCGACACAGGGCCCTACGAGCAGTACTTC.

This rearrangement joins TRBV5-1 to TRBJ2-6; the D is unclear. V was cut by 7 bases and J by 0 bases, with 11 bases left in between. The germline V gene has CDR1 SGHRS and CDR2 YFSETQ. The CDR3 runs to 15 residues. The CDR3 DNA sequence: TGCGCCAGCCACGACGGAGCCTCTGGGGCCAACGTCCTGACTTTC. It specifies CASHDGASGANVLTF.